These 20 T cell receptor beta chains originate from one sample sequenced in a study of T cell changes during pregnancy in multiple sclerosis. Generated by immunoSEQ multiplex PCR, the TCRdb table keeps only in-frame clones and is missing some. The data show more than 35,000 clones, 85% to 95% seen once. The sequencing used CD8+ T cells from peripheral blood mononuclear cells, collected in the third trimester of pregnancy. The origin of the receptors is a female donor with multiple sclerosis, enrolled in a pregnancy study.

This chain uses TRBV13 with TRBJ2-3; 16 bases line up with TRBD2. CDR1 and CDR2 from the germline V gene are PRHDT and FYEKMQ (reference sequence). CDR3 length equals 18 residues. With V trimmed by 5 bases and J by 1 base, 6 bases remained unmatched. CDR3 sequence (DNA): TGTGCCAGCAGCGCCGGGACTAGCGGGGGGGTGGGCACAGATACGCAGTATTTT. This sequence encodes CASSAGTSGGVGTDTQYF.

The chain combines TRBV4-1 with TRBJ2-7, with D possibly TRBD1 on 5 matching bases. Germline V CDR1 and CDR2: MGHRA, YSYEKL. The CDR3 length is 14 residues. V gave up 0 bases and J gave up 7 bases, with 13 bases separating them. In DNA form, the CDR3 reads TGCGCCAGCAGCCAAGAGGGCAGGGTAGAAGAGCAGTACTTC. Protein product: CASSQEGRVEEQYF.

This chain uses TRBV27 with TRBJ2-1; the D is unclear. The CDR3 has 13 amino acids. Trimming removed 5 bases at V and 1 base at J, with 6 bases between. Germline lookup yields CDR1 MNHEY and CDR2 SMNVEV (reference sequence). The CDR3 reads CASSPTSYNEQFF. The CDR3, as DNA: TGTGCCAGCAGTCCGACTTCCTACAATGAGCAGTTCTTC.

The V call is TRBV30, the J call TRBJ1-2; unclear D gene. The CDR3 totals 14 residues. CDR1 and CDR2 (germline): GTSNPN, SVGIG (reference sequence). The germline V and J ends were trimmed by 3 bases and 2 bases, with 13 bases remaining between them. The CDR3 reads CAWRAGTVNYGYTF. The CDR3, as DNA: TGTGCCTGGAGAGCCGGTACGGTAAACTATGGCTACACCTTC.

The genes are TRBV11-2 and TRBJ2-5, with D possibly matching TRBD1 (7 bases). The CDR3 has 14 residues. Germline V gives CDR1 SGHAT, CDR2 FQNNGV. V was shortened by 1 base and J by 4 bases, with 10 bases between the two germline ends. CDR3 sequence: CASSLGQGLETQYF. CDR3 coding DNA: TGTGCCAGCAGCTTAGGACAGGGACTAGAGACCCAGTACTTC.

This chain connects TRBV19 to TRBJ1-5; D gene uncertain. Germline V gives CDR1 LNHDA, CDR2 SQIVND (reference sequence). The CDR3 has 12 amino acids. V lost 6 bases, J lost 6 bases, and 9 bases lay in between. The CDR3 is CASRGGLQPQHF. For the CDR3, the DNA is TGTGCCAGTAGGGGAGGGCTTCAGCCCCAGCATTTT.

The chain joins TRBV2 to TRBJ1-5; no clear D gene. V lost 6 bases, J lost 2 bases, and 14 bases lay in between. The CDR3 loop spans 15 amino acids. Germline values: CDR1 SNHLY, CDR2 FYNNEI. CDR3 in DNA: TGTGCCAGCAGGGCTTTAGGAGGCGGCAATCAGCCCCAGCATTTT. Translating gives CASRALGGGNQPQHF.

The chain uses TRBV7-9 and TRBJ2-5; possibly TRBD1 for D (5 bases). Trimming took 2 bases from V and 2 from J, leaving 12 bases between them. The germline V gene has CDR1 SEHNR and CDR2 FQNEAQ (reference sequence). The CDR3 contains 15 residues. The DNA of the CDR3 is TGTGCCAGCAGCTTATTCCGGACAAATCAAGAGACCCAGTACTTC. Translated, it gives CASSLFRTNQETQYF.

The rearrangement joins TRBV2 to TRBJ2-1; TRBD2 is a possible D gene (6 bases). This CDR3 comprises 15 residues. Trimming took 1 base from V and 4 from J, leaving 11 bases between them. Per germline, CDR1 SNHLY and CDR2 FYNNEI. The CDR3 DNA reads as TGTGCCAGCAGTGAAGATAGTAGCGGATACAATGAGCAGTTCTTC. Translation gives CASSEDSSGYNEQFF.

V and J are TRBV11-3 and TRBJ2-6, with TRBD2 as a possible D gene (5 bases). V lost 5 bases, J lost 4 bases, and 9 bases lay in between. The CDR3 contains 14 residues. Germline lookup yields CDR1 SGHNT and CDR2 YENEEA. The CDR3 region is CASSAGGGANVLTF. The CDR3 bases are TGTGCCAGCAGCGCCGGAGGAGGGGCCAACGTCCTGACTTTC.

V gene TRBV7-6 combines with J gene TRBJ1-1; D perhaps matches TRBD1 (5 bases). Germline V CDR1 and CDR2: SGHVS, FNYEAQ. The CDR3 totals 13 residues. With 1 base removed from V and 11 bases from J, the gap between germline ends came to 14 bases. The CDR3 bases are TGTGCCAGCAGCTTAGTTGGCGCGGGACCGGCTTTCTTT. Encoded protein: CASSLVGAGPAFF.

The genes are TRBV27 and TRBJ2-3, with a tentative D call TRBD1 (6 bases). Germline V gives CDR1 MNHEY, CDR2 SMNVEV (reference sequence). The CDR3 loop spans 16 amino acids. Trimming pared 0 bases from V and 4 bases from J, leaving 14 bases between. The CDR3 nucleotides are TGTGCCAGCAGTTTATCGATCAGGGGCAGAGCAGATACGCAGTATTTT. Translated: CASSLSIRGRADTQYF.

The count of this clone is one. V and J are TRBV6-1 and TRBJ1-2, with a tentative D call TRBD1 (6 bases). Deletions cut 4 bases from V and 7 bases from J, with 13 bases between. The CDR3 is made up of 13 amino acids. Germline CDR1 is MNHNS and CDR2 is SASEGT. The CDR3 coding sequence is TGTGCCAGCAGTGGGGCAGGGGTAATTGGCTACACCTTC. Translating it yields CASSGAGVIGYTF.

CDR3 sequence: CASSQQRQGGYEQYF. As DNA, the CDR3 is TGTGCCAGCAGCCAGCAGAGACAGGGGGGCTACGAGCAGTACTTC. This rearrangement joins TRBV4-2 to TRBJ2-7, with 9 bases identical to TRBD1. Germline V gene lookup returns CDR1 LGHNA and CDR2 YNFKEQ. The V gene end was trimmed by 3 bases and the J gene end by 3 bases; junction bases not matched to a gene: 6. The CDR3 totals 15 residues.

This rearrangement joins TRBV9 to TRBJ2-1; TRBD2 matches at 11 bases. V lost 5 bases and J lost 3; bases outside the gene matches: 13. The CDR3 extends over 18 amino acids. The germline gives CDR1 SGDLS, CDR2 YYNGEE. The CDR3 DNA is TGTGCCAGCAGTCCCCCCCCTAGCGGGGGGTTCTTCTACAATGAGCAGTTCTTC. It encodes CASSPPPSGGFFYNEQFF.

The genes are TRBV7-6 and TRBJ1-2, with D perhaps TRBD1 (6 bases). V gave up 5 bases and J gave up 4 bases, with 17 bases separating them. The CDR3 length is 15 residues. Germline V lookup: CDR1 SGHVS, CDR2 FNYEAQ. The CDR3 loop is CASSPYTQGVYGYTF. CDR3 nucleotide sequence: TGTGCCAGCAGCCCCTACACACAGGGTGTCTATGGCTACACCTTC.

This rearrangement joins TRBV30 to TRBJ1-3; a weak D match, TRBD1 (5 bases). Germline CDR1 reads GTSNPN; CDR2 reads SVGIG (reference sequence). The V end lost 3 bases, the J end lost 4 bases, and 16 bases lay between the germline ends. There are 15 residues in the CDR3. CDR3 sequence: CAWRVPGVAGNTIYF. CDR3 coding DNA: TGTGCCTGGAGGGTACCGGGGGTGGCCGGAAACACCATATATTTT.

The rearrangement uses TRBV11-2 and TRBJ1-1, with 7 bases fitting TRBD1. V shed 4 bases and J 2 bases; nucleotides not matched to a gene: 19. The CDR3 sequence is 19 residues long. Germline V gene lookup returns CDR1 SGHAT and CDR2 FQNNGV. The CDR3 protein is CASSSFTTSNRGTNTEAFF. The CDR3 nucleotides are TGTGCCAGCAGCTCCTTTACCACCTCGAACAGGGGAACAAACACTGAAGCTTTCTTT. The whole variable domain, remainder taken from reference TRBV11-2 and TRBJ1-1, is EAGVAQSPRYKIIEKRQSVAFWCNPISGHATLYWYQQILGQGPKLLIQFQNNGVVDDSQLPKDRFSAERLKGVDSTLKIQPAKLEDSAVYLCASSSFTTSNRGTNTEAFFGQGTRLTVV.

The chain recombines TRBV14 with TRBJ1-5; 7 bases are shared with TRBD1. The V and J ends lost 4 bases and 7 bases, in that order; junction bases with no gene match: 10. Per the germline V gene, CDR1 is SGHDN and CDR2 is FVKESK. The CDR3 length is 15 residues. The CDR3 region is CASSLRDRLYQPQHF. The CDR3 DNA is TGTGCCAGCAGCCTCCGGGACAGACTTTACCAGCCCCAGCATTTT.

The chain recombines TRBV7-3 with TRBJ2-5; 9 bases are a match to TRBD2. Losses at the gene ends were 1 base for V and 7 bases for J; bases not matched to a gene: 7. CDR1 and CDR2 from the germline V gene are SGHTA and FQGTGA. The CDR3 has 15 residues. In DNA form, the CDR3 reads TGTGCCAGCAGCTTAAATAGCGGGGGTGCCCCGACCCAGTACTTC. Its translation is CASSLNSGGAPTQYF.